This TCR beta chain emerged from a study of blood T cell repertoires in COVID-19. Study at large: From T cells, B-cell-depleted T cells, or PBMCs came the material, which was cDNA or gDNA.

The CDR3 has 15 amino acids. V gave up 2 bases and J gave up 3 bases, with 11 bases separating them. Germline values: CDR1 MNHEY, CDR2 SMNVEV (reference sequence). Some clones are missing from TCRdb's copy, which holds only in-frame ones; the method was immunoSEQ multiplex PCR. This sample has 300,000 to 500,000 clones, with roughly 88% found just once. The TCR was taken from a woman in her twenties or thirties with acute COVID-19. The sequencing input was PBMCs or T cells enriched from blood (not recorded which). This chain joins TRBV27 and TRBJ2-1; the D gene is possibly TRBD2 (5 bases). The CDR3 DNA reads TGTGCCAGCAGTTTAACTAGTTTCCTCTACAATGAGCAGTTCTTC. Protein product: CASSLTSFLYNEQFF.